This paragraph covers one TCR beta chain sequence. No antigen is known for it. This table comes from immunoSEQ multiplex PCR, and its TCRdb copy is limited to in-frame clones, with some not included. The repertoire has 300,000 to 350,000 clones, 70% to 90% of them found once; the top ten carry 0.9% to 1%. The CDR3 totals 15 residues. Germline V gene data show CDR1 as SGHRS and CDR2 as YFSETQ. V was pared by 4 bases and J by 6 bases, with 7 bases of the junction left unmatched. This entry comes from a study of cytomegalovirus exposure and HLA in healthy donors. General study results and limits: CMV antigen specificity of a few CMV-associated chains was confirmed in vitro.

The sequence derives from a man aged 25-45 years in good health and CMV-seronegative. J is TRBJ1-6 and V is TRBV5-1; 7 bases fit TRBD1. The sequencing input was PBMCs. The CDR3 DNA reads as TGCGCCAGCAGCATACAGGGGATGCCTAATTCACCCCTCCACTTT. This encodes CASSIQGMPNSPLHF.